The 24 T cell receptor beta chains in this list originate from one sample, sequenced in a study of cytomegalovirus exposure and HLA in healthy donors listed by TCRdb under 2017. The library was generated by the immunoSEQ multiplex PCR assay. A mixture of 60 forward primers for TCR Vbeta segments and 13 reverse primers for TCR Jbeta segments was used in the multiplex PCR. TCRdb's version of the immuneACCESS table is confined to in-frame rearrangements and falls short of the full clone set. An unresolved V gene accounts for under half of the shortfall where checked; the remainder is of unknown origin. The sample's table covers around 210,000 clones. About 1% of the sample is held by the ten biggest clonotypes. Source material: PBMCs. The source of these receptors is a girl aged 2 to 9 in good health and CMV-seropositive.

V gene TRBV4-1 combines with J gene TRBJ1-1, with 7 bases aligning to TRBD1. Germline lookup yields CDR1 MGHRA and CDR2 YSYEKL. This CDR3 has 16 amino acids. V lost 0 bases to trimming and J lost 2 bases; unmatched junction nucleotides: 6. CDR3 bases: TGCGCCAGCAGCCAAGATAAGGGGGCAAAAAACACTGAAGCTTTCTTT. It is translated as CASSQDKGAKNTEAFF.

The genes are TRBV6-1 and TRBJ2-7; the match to TRBD2 covers 9 bases. CDR1 and CDR2 (germline): MNHNS, SASEGT. The CDR3 is 16 amino acids. V lost 2 bases and J lost 2; bases outside the gene matches: 7. CDR3 coding DNA: TGTGCCAGCAGTGAATCTAGACTAGCGGCTCCCTACGAGCAGTACTTC. The encoded protein is CASSESRLAAPYEQYF.

This sequence joins TRBV5-6 and TRBJ2-7; TRBD1 matches 10 bases. Trimming cost V 0 bases and J 7 bases; bases outside gene matches: 7. Germline assignment: CDR1 SGHDT and CDR2 YYEEEE. The CDR3 length is 15 residues. The DNA for the CDR3 is TGTGCCAGCAGCTTGGTCGGACAGGGGGGTGTGGAGCAGTACTTC. This encodes CASSLVGQGGVEQYF. The full variable domain, completed using reference TRBV5-6 and TRBJ2-7, is DAGVTQSPTHLIKTRGQQVTLRCSPKSGHDTVSWYQQALGQGPQFIFQYYEEEERQRGNFPDRFSGHQFPNYSSELNVNALLLGDSALYLCASSLVGQGGVEQYFGPGTRLTVT.

The chain employs TRBV19 and TRBJ2-5; D possibly corresponds to TRBD1 (7 bases). The CDR3 extends over 14 amino acids. V lost 2 bases and J 7 bases, leaving 14 bases between the germline ends. Germline V gives CDR1 LNHDA, CDR2 SQIVND (reference sequence). The CDR3 DNA sequence: TGTGCCAGTAGTATATTCCAGGGGGGCGGGACCCAGTACTTC. Its translation is CASSIFQGGGTQYF.

V is TRBV10-2 and J is TRBJ2-2; possible D gene TRBD1, 6 bases. Trimming shortened V by 8 bases and J by 2 bases, and 12 bases separated the two germline ends. The CDR3 is 14 amino acids. Germline loops: CDR1 WSHSY, CDR2 SAAADI. CDR3 residues: CASVGQLNTGELFF. CDR3 sequence (DNA): TGCGCCAGCGTTGGACAGCTTAACACCGGGGAGCTGTTTTTT.

The chain recombines TRBV19 with TRBJ2-7; D gene unclear. The CDR3 runs to 15 residues. Germline CDR1 is LNHDA and CDR2 is SQIVND (reference sequence). Deletions cut 3 bases from V and 6 bases from J, with 18 bases between. Here the CDR3 DNA reads TGTGCCAGTAGTATTGTCGCGCTAATATCCGCCGAGCAGTACTTC. Translated: CASSIVALISAEQYF. The full variable domain, in which reference TRBV19 and TRBJ2-7 provide the parts outside the CDR3, is DGGITQSPKYLFRKEGQNVTLSCEQNLNHDAMYWYRQDPGQGLRLIYYSQIVNDFQKGDIAEGYSVSREKKESFPLTVTSAQKNPTAFYLCASSIVALISAEQYFGPGTRLTVT.

The rearrangement joins TRBV9 to TRBJ1-1; D gene unclear. The CDR3 spans 15 residues. The germline V gene encodes CDR1 SGDLS and CDR2 YYNGEE. V shed 7 bases and J shed 1 base, with 17 bases lying between them. This CDR3 is CASGKGGNQNTEAFF. Written as DNA, the CDR3 is TGTGCCAGCGGTAAGGGAGGGAATCAGAACACTGAAGCTTTCTTT.

Worth noting for this clone: One end of the junction fails to match germline, which may point to a read error. This chain connects TRBV4-2 to TRBJ2-2, with D tentatively TRBD2 (5 bases). The CDR3 contains 13 residues. Germline loops: CDR1 LGHNA, CDR2 YNFKEQ. The CDR3 sequence: CASRTSGNGELSF. For the CDR3, the DNA is TGTGCCAGCAGAACCTCCGGTAACGGGGAGCTGTCTTTT.

This sequence joins TRBV18 and TRBJ2-4, with 16 nucleotides matching TRBD2. The V segment lost 5 bases and the J segment 0 bases; nucleotides outside the gene matches: 4. The CDR3 sequence is 18 residues long. Germline V gene lookup returns CDR1 KGHSH and CDR2 LQKENI. CDR3 nucleotide sequence: TGTGCCAGCTCAGGGACTAGCGGGAGGGCCCTAGCCAAAAACATTCAGTACTTC. It is translated as CASSGTSGRALAKNIQYF.

The chain combines TRBV7-9 with TRBJ2-3; 9 nucleotides align to TRBD2. The CDR3 is made up of 16 amino acids. Germline CDR1 and CDR2: SEHNR and FQNEAQ (reference sequence). V shed 2 bases, J shed 2 bases, and the junction held 5 bases outside the gene matches. This CDR3 is CASSLSGRFSTDTQYF. In DNA, the CDR3 is TGTGCCAGCAGCTTAAGCGGGAGGTTCTCCACAGATACGCAGTATTTT.

This chain uses TRBV7-8 with TRBJ1-3; 7 bases match TRBD1. CDR1 and CDR2 from the germline V gene are SGHVS and FQNEAQ. With V trimmed by 6 bases and J by 2 bases, 7 bases remained unmatched. The CDR3 loop spans 15 amino acids. CDR3 bases: TGTGCCAGCAGTTACGCCGGGACAGCTGGAAACACCATATATTTT. Translated: CASSYAGTAGNTIYF.

The V and J genes are TRBV7-3 and TRBJ1-2, with TRBD1 as a possible D gene (6 bases). The germline V gene has CDR1 SGHTA and CDR2 FQGTGA. Trimming pared 2 bases from V and 2 bases from J, leaving 6 bases between. CDR3 length equals 13 residues. Here the CDR3 reads CASSLQGNYGYTF. For the CDR3, the DNA is TGTGCCAGCAGCTTACAGGGGAACTATGGCTACACCTTC.

A remark on this clone: Additional DNA sequences in this sample encode the identical CDR3. The chain joins TRBV29-1 to TRBJ1-2; D may be TRBD1 (5 bases). The germline V gene encodes CDR1 SQVTM and CDR2 ANQGSEA. The length of the CDR3 is 11 residues. V was clipped by 4 bases and J by 3 bases, with 6 bases between them. CDR3 nucleotides: TGCAGCGTTGGCAGGGACTATGGCTACACCTTC. It translates to CSVGRDYGYTF.

The chain employs TRBV6-1 and TRBJ2-5; 8 bases are a match to TRBD2. The closer fit of TRBJ2-7 to the DNA end suggests the J call may be wrong. The CDR3 is 14 residues long. CDR1 is MNHNS and CDR2 is SASEGT in the germline V gene. The CDR3 spells CATAGLAVGYEQYF. The CDR3 coding sequence is TGTGCCACGGCCGGACTAGCCGTAGGCTACGAGCAGTACTTC.

The chain links TRBV11-1 to TRBJ2-3; D unclear. Germline V CDR1 and CDR2: SGHAT, FQDESV (reference sequence). V was pared by 4 bases and J by 2 bases, with 13 bases between. The CDR3 contains 15 residues. CDR3 bases: TGTGCCAGCAGCTCCTTTGCGGAGCTCACAGATACGCAGTATTTT. It codes for CASSSFAELTDTQYF.

The gene calls are TRBV7-2 and TRBJ2-1; D perhaps matches TRBD2 (5 bases). Germline assignment: CDR1 SGHTA and CDR2 FQGNSA. Between the trimmed V and J ends, which lost 5 bases and 3 bases, there was a span of 11 bases. The CDR3 contains 14 residues. In nucleotides, the CDR3 is TGTGCCAGCAGCCCAGAAGGACTCTACAATGAGCAGTTCTTC. This gives the protein CASSPEGLYNEQFF.

This rearrangement joins TRBV10-3 to TRBJ2-5; D is undetermined. CDR1 is ENHRY and CDR2 is SYGVKD in the germline V gene. The V end was cut by 7 bases, the J end by 2 bases, with 11 bases between. The CDR3 loop spans 13 amino acids. Here the CDR3 DNA reads TGTGCCATCAAACCACAGATTCAAGAGACCCAGTACTTC. This encodes CAIKPQIQETQYF.

The J gene is TRBJ1-5, the V gene TRBV28; D unclear. CDR1 and CDR2 from the germline V gene are MDHEN and SYDVKM. Trimming removed 5 bases from V and 2 bases from J, with 16 bases in between. The length of the CDR3 is 16 residues. This CDR3 is CASSHYRGSGNQPQHF. DNA of the CDR3: TGTGCCAGCAGTCACTATCGGGGTAGCGGCAATCAGCCCCAGCATTTT.

The genes are TRBV11-3 and TRBJ2-7, with a weak D call TRBD2 (6 bases). CDR1 and CDR2 (germline): SGHNT, YENEEA. Trimming cost V 1 base and J 2 bases, with 9 bases left between them. The CDR3 sequence is 14 residues long. CDR3 region: CASSLAGEAYEQYF. The CDR3 nucleotides read TGTGCCAGCAGCTTAGCGGGAGAGGCCTACGAGCAGTACTTC. Complete variable domain (other parts from reference TRBV11-3 and TRBJ2-7): EAGVVQSPRYKIIEKKQPVAFWCNPISGHNTLYWYLQNLGQGPELLIRYENEEAVDDSQLPKDRFSAERLKGVDSTLKIQPAELGDSAVYLCASSLAGEAYEQYFGPGTRLTVT.

The chain has TRBV6-1 and TRBJ2-3, with D unresolved. V shed 2 bases and J shed 4 bases, with 13 bases lying between them. Germline CDR1 reads MNHNS; CDR2 reads SASEGT. This CDR3 has 15 amino acids. The CDR3 DNA reads as TGTGCCAGCAGTGAATCTCAAAACGGTGCAGATACGCAGTATTTT. It yields the protein CASSESQNGADTQYF.

The chain uses TRBV19 and TRBJ2-7, with 7 bases matching TRBD1. The CDR3 spans 13 residues. The J segment lost 6 bases and the V segment lost 3 bases, leaving 5 bases of the junction unmatched. Germline assignment: CDR1 LNHDA and CDR2 SQIVND (reference sequence). In DNA, the CDR3 is TGTGCCAGTAGTATTAACCCAGGGGGCGAGCAGTACTTC. This translates into CASSINPGGEQYF.

J is TRBJ1-1 and V is TRBV29-1; possibly TRBD1 for D (5 bases). Between the trimmed V and J ends, which lost 4 bases and 6 bases, there was a span of 18 bases. Per the germline V gene, CDR1 is SQVTM and CDR2 is ANQGSEA. CDR3 length: 14 residues. For the CDR3, the DNA is TGCAGCGTTGTAAAGAATGGGGGAGGAGCTGAAGCTTTCTTT. Protein sequence: CSVVKNGGGAEAFF.

The chain carries TRBV6-4 and TRBJ2-2; 7 bases are shared with TRBD1. The CDR3 covers 14 residues. V dropped 9 bases and J dropped 8; count of bases not matched to a gene: 12. Germline CDR1 MRHNA, CDR2 SNTAGT. The CDR3 protein is CARGQATEEGELFF. The CDR3 DNA reads TGTGCCAGAGGACAGGCGACAGAGGAGGGGGAGCTGTTTTTT.

The J gene is TRBJ2-3, the V gene TRBV6-5; D is perhaps TRBD2 (5 bases). The CDR3 is made up of 14 amino acids. Looked up from germline, CDR1 is MNHEY and CDR2 is SVGAGI. Trimming shortened V by 0 bases and J by 6 bases, and 10 bases separated the two germline ends. CDR3 sequence (DNA): TGTGCCAGCAGTTACTCGCCTAGCAGGGATACGCAGTATTTT. Translating it yields CASSYSPSRDTQYF.